A single sample gave rise to the 15 T cell receptor beta chains below, sequenced in a study of T cell responses to AZD1222 COVID-19 vaccine. Produced via immunoSEQ multiplex PCR; TCRdb's table is partial and in-frame only. The sample contains 55,000 to 65,000 clones, 80% to 90% of which appear only once. Sequenced here: peripheral blood, sampled on day 0 of AZD1222 vaccination. These receptors all come from an adult in good health.

V is TRBV6-4 and J is TRBJ2-1; 13 bases agree with TRBD2. CDR3 size: 15 residues. Trimming at V came to 3 bases and at J to 8 bases, leaving 4 bases not matched to a gene. Germline CDR1 MRHNA, CDR2 SNTAGT. The CDR3: CASSELAGGLYEQFF. The CDR3 region has the DNA TGTGCCAGCAGTGAACTAGCGGGGGGGCTCTATGAGCAGTTCTTC.

This sequence joins TRBV14 and TRBJ1-5, with no clear D. Germline values: CDR1 SGHDN, CDR2 FVKESK. V lost 1 base and J 6 bases, leaving 13 bases between the germline ends. The CDR3 has 15 residues. CDR3 sequence reads: CASSQGGSVGQPQHF. The CDR3 DNA is TGTGCCAGCAGCCAAGGAGGTTCTGTGGGTCAGCCCCAGCATTTT.

The V gene is TRBV4-2, the J gene TRBJ1-5, with TRBD1 as a possible D gene (5 bases). The CDR3 is 14 residues long. Between the trimmed V and J ends, which lost 5 bases and 5 bases, there was a span of 13 bases. CDR1 and CDR2 from the germline V gene are LGHNA and YNFKEQ. The CDR3 DNA reads as TGTGCCAGCAGCAATCGGGGAGGGGATCAGCCCCAGCATTTT. Protein product: CASSNRGGDQPQHF.

This clone appeared a single time. The rearrangement joins TRBV11-3 to TRBJ2-1; the match to TRBD2 covers 15 bases. This CDR3 contains 15 residues. The V and J ends lost 5 bases and 8 bases, in that order; junction bases with no gene match: 4. CDR1 is SGHNT, CDR2 YENEEA, per germline. The CDR3 reads CASSRGLAGGHEQFF. CDR3 nucleotides: TGTGCCAGCAGCCGAGGACTAGCGGGGGGGCATGAGCAGTTCTTC.

CDR3 protein: CATSVVRQGTGANVLTF. DNA of the CDR3: TGTGCCACCAGTGTTGTGAGACAGGGGACTGGGGCCAACGTCCTGACTTTC. The chain has TRBV24-1 and TRBJ2-6, with 8 bases aligning to TRBD1. The trim removed 5 bases at V and 2 bases at J, leaving 7 bases unmatched. This CDR3 contains 17 residues. Germline-derived CDR1 and CDR2 are KGHDR and SFDVKD.

V gene TRBV5-4 combines with J gene TRBJ1-1; possible D gene TRBD1, 5 bases. This CDR3 region has 16 residues. The ends were cut back, 4 bases at V and 7 bases at J, with 23 bases in the middle. Germline V lookup: CDR1 SGHNT, CDR2 YYREEE (reference sequence). CDR3 protein: CASSPPLIGGGNEAFF. The CDR3 region has the DNA TGTGCCAGCAGCCCGCCACTAATCGGGGGAGGAAATGAAGCTTTCTTT.

This chain links TRBV10-3 with TRBJ2-2, with 8 bases aligning to TRBD2. CDR1 ENHRY and CDR2 SYGVKD come from the germline V gene. Trimming cost V 6 bases and J 5 bases; bases outside gene matches: 14. CDR3 size: 17 residues. CDR3 amino acids: CAISEIPGLVRTGELFF. The DNA for the CDR3 is TGTGCCATCAGCGAAATCCCGGGACTAGTAAGGACCGGGGAGCTGTTTTTT.

The chain has TRBV9 and TRBJ1-2; no clear D. V dropped 1 base and J dropped 7 bases, with 17 bases sitting between them. The CDR3 loop spans 15 amino acids. Germline V lookup: CDR1 SGDLS, CDR2 YYNGEE. DNA of the CDR3: TGTGCCAGCAGCGTACGTTCGTGGGGAAGTGGTGGCTACACCTTC. It specifies CASSVRSWGSGGYTF.

This clone turned up a few times. The chain couples TRBV6-5 to TRBJ1-2, with D maybe TRBD1 (6 bases). Germline V lookup: CDR1 MNHEY, CDR2 SVGAGI. Between the trimmed V and J ends, which lost 7 bases and 4 bases, there was a span of 16 bases. The CDR3 loop spans 14 amino acids. As DNA, the CDR3 is TGTGCCAGCATCGATGGGGGCCGAAGCTATGGCTACACCTTC. This codes for CASIDGGRSYGYTF.

By share, this clone counts as medium-sized (0.01 to 0.1%). This chain uses TRBV7-2 with TRBJ1-2, with a weak D call TRBD1 (5 bases). The ends were cut back, 5 bases at V and 8 bases at J, with 21 bases in the middle. The CDR3 runs 15 residues. Germline CDR1 reads SGHTA; CDR2 reads FQGNSA. CDR3 loop: CASSDAPPQGGGYTF. Written as DNA, the CDR3 is TGTGCCAGCAGCGATGCCCCCCCGCAGGGCGGCGGCTACACCTTC. Using reference TRBV7-2 and TRBJ1-2 for the parts outside the CDR3, the full variable domain is GAGVSQSPSNKVTEKGKDVELRCDPISGHTALYWYRQSLGQGLEFLIYFQGNSAPDKSGLPSDRFSAERTGGSVSTLTIQRTQQEDSAVYLCASSDAPPQGGGYTFGSGTRLTVV.

The V call is TRBV6-5, the J call TRBJ1-4, with no clear D. CDR3 length: 16 amino acids. The ends were cut back, 0 bases at V and 4 bases at J, with 12 bases in the middle. Germline CDR1 and CDR2: MNHEY and SVGAGI. The CDR3 DNA is TGTGCCAGCAGTTACTCGATAAGGGCCTATAATGAAAAACTGTTTTTT. Translation: CASSYSIRAYNEKLFF.

The gene calls are TRBV19 and TRBJ2-7; D may be TRBD1 (6 bases). The length of the CDR3 is 13 residues. Germline V gene data show CDR1 as LNHDA and CDR2 as SQIVND (reference sequence). Deletions cut 3 bases from V and 6 bases from J, with 12 bases between. CDR3 nucleotide sequence: TGTGCCAGTAGTATGGGCCAGGGGTTCGAGCAGTACTTC. This encodes CASSMGQGFEQYF.

The chain is built from TRBV12-3 or TRBV12-4 and TRBJ2-3; D gene ambiguous. V was shortened by 1 base and J by 4 bases, with 3 bases between the two germline ends. This CDR3 has 12 residues. The CDR3 reads CASSLVADTQYF. In DNA form, the CDR3 reads TGTGCCAGCAGTTTAGTCGCAGATACGCAGTATTTT.

A single count supports this clone. The V and J genes are TRBV28 and TRBJ1-3, with no clear D. This CDR3 spans 14 amino acids. Germline V lookup: CDR1 MDHEN, CDR2 SYDVKM. V lost 1 base to trimming and J lost 2 bases, with 6 bases between them. Written as DNA, the CDR3 is TGTGCCAGCAGTTTATTTGCGGCTGGAAACACCATATATTTT. Amino acid sequence: CASSLFAAGNTIYF.

DNA for the CDR3: TGTGCCAGCATTCTTTATCCTTTGCGATTAGAAGCTTTCTTT. This translates into CASILYPLRLEAFF. This chain joins TRBV5-8 and TRBJ1-1, with D unclear. The V gene lost 6 bases and the J gene lost 8 bases, with 20 bases spanning the gap. The germline V gene has CDR1 SGHTS and CDR2 YDEGEE. The CDR3 loop spans 14 amino acids.